The rows below give T cell receptor beta chains drawn from one sample of a study of T cells in Graves' hyperthyroidism and ophthalmopathy. TCRdb analysed the multiplex PCR reads with MiXCR anew, one entry per CDR3 protein. The repertoire holds 300,000 or so distinct CDR3 sequences, 18% seen once, with 45% to 55% in the top ten. The sequenced sample consisted of blood. The source is a woman in her 50s with Graves' hyperthyroidism. The CDR3 runs from the conserved cysteine through the conserved F or W. Each record gives: clone size, CDR3 length, D gene, J gene, V gene, CDR3 protein, CDR3 DNA. D genes are given only for firm matches. A row's size may be missing; if present it is once, few, many or a size class.

size: few
length: 12
D: NA
J: TRBJ1-2
V: TRBV2
CDR3: CAGQPLQGGYTF
DNA: TGTGCCGGCCAACCCCTTCAGGGGGGCTACACCTTC

size: NA
length: 15
D: NA
J: TRBJ2-4
V: TRBV20-1
CDR3: CSASNSGVAKNIQYF
DNA: TGCAGTGCTAGTAACTCGGGGGTGGCCAAAAACATTCAGTACTTC

size: few
length: 13
D: TRBD2
J: TRBJ2-3
V: TRBV29-1
CDR3: CSSNRGDTDTQYF
DNA: TGCAGCTCGAACCGGGGGGACACAGATACGCAGTATTTT

size: many
length: 14
D: NA
J: TRBJ2-1
V: TRBV12-3/TRBV12-4
CDR3: CASSPQALGYEQFF
DNA: TGTGCCAGCAGTCCGCAGGCCCTGGGGTATGAGCAGTTCTTC

size: NA
length: 14
D: TRBD1
J: TRBJ1-1
V: TRBV18
CDR3: CASSPPPGGVEAFF
DNA: TGTGCCAGCTCACCACCGCCAGGGGGCGTTGAAGCTTTCTTT

size: NA
length: 15
D: NA
J: TRBJ1-5
V: TRBV27
CDR3: CASSYRAVSDQPQHF
DNA: TGTGCCAGCAGTTACAGGGCTGTTAGCGATCAGCCCCAGCATTTT

size: few
length: 13
D: NA
J: TRBJ2-7
V: TRBV2
CDR3: CASKRQVSYEQYF
DNA: TGTGCCAGTAAACGACAGGTCTCCTACGAGCAGTACTTC

size: few
length: 14
D: NA
J: TRBJ1-1
V: TRBV20-1
CDR3: CSARAGMEDTEAFF
DNA: TGCAGTGCTAGAGCCGGGATGGAGGACACTGAAGCTTTCTTT

size: NA
length: 13
D: NA
J: TRBJ1-1
V: TRBV6-1
CDR3: CASIVSKNTEAFF
DNA: TGTGCCAGCATCGTAAGCAAGAACACTGAAGCTTTCTTT

size: many
length: 13
D: TRBD1
J: TRBJ2-7
V: TRBV20-1
CDR3: CSAPGQGIYEQYF
DNA: TGCAGTGCCCCGGGACAGGGAATTTACGAGCAGTACTTC

size: NA
length: 15
D: NA
J: TRBJ2-1
V: TRBV10-3
CDR3: CAISPNSLSYNEQFF
DNA: TGTGCCATCAGCCCGAATAGTCTCTCCTACAATGAGCAGTTCTTC

size: NA
length: 16
D: TRBD1
J: TRBJ2-3
V: TRBV25-1
CDR3: CASSESTTGGGDTQYF
DNA: TGTGCCAGCAGTGAATCAACGACAGGGGGTGGGGATACGCAGTATTTT

size: NA
length: 13
D: NA
J: TRBJ2-1
V: TRBV20-1
CDR3: CSFSGVLYNEQFF
DNA: TGCAGTTTTAGCGGAGTCCTCTACAATGAGCAGTTCTTC

size: few
length: 17
D: TRBD2
J: TRBJ2-1
V: TRBV3-1
CDR3: CASSQVASGISYNEQFF
DNA: TGTGCCAGCAGCCAAGTTGCTAGCGGGATCTCCTACAATGAGCAGTTCTTC

size: many
length: 15
D: NA
J: TRBJ1-5
V: TRBV2
CDR3: CASSEERQSNQPQHF
DNA: TGTGCCAGCAGTGAAGAGAGACAGTCTAATCAGCCCCAGCATTTT

size: NA
length: 16
D: TRBD2
J: TRBJ2-2
V: TRBV3-1
CDR3: CASRVAGGPYTGELFF
DNA: TGTGCCAGCAGAGTAGCGGGAGGGCCCTACACCGGGGAGCTGTTTTTT

size: NA
length: 14
D: NA
J: TRBJ2-5
V: TRBV15
CDR3: CATSPRLNEETQYF
DNA: TGTGCCACCAGCCCGCGACTAAACGAGGAGACCCAGTACTTC

size: NA
length: 15
D: TRBD1
J: TRBJ2-2
V: TRBV5-1
CDR3: CASSSGQGVQGELFF
DNA: TGCGCCAGCAGCTCGGGACAGGGGGTGCAGGGGGAGCTGTTTTTT

size: many
length: 15
D: TRBD2
J: TRBJ2-3
V: TRBV27
CDR3: CASRLGLAGTDTQYF
DNA: TGTGCCAGCAGATTGGGACTAGCGGGTACAGATACGCAGTATTTT

size: many
length: 16
D: TRBD1
J: TRBJ2-2
V: TRBV7-8
CDR3: CASSLQGAGVTGELFF
DNA: TGTGCCAGCAGCCTACAGGGGGCAGGGGTCACCGGGGAGCTGTTTTTT

size: NA
length: 14
D: TRBD2
J: TRBJ2-3
V: TRBV27
CDR3: CASRTSGSMYTQYF
DNA: TGTGCCAGCAGAACCAGCGGGAGTATGTATACGCAGTATTTT

size: few
length: 13
D: NA
J: TRBJ2-1
V: TRBV13
CDR3: CASSWVDYNEQFF
DNA: TGTGCCAGCAGTTGGGTGGACTACAATGAGCAGTTCTTC

size: NA
length: 15
D: NA
J: TRBJ2-5
V: TRBV18
CDR3: CASSPYRVGQETQYF
DNA: TGTGCCAGCTCACCATACAGGGTGGGACAAGAGACCCAGTACTTC

size: once
length: 16
D: NA
J: TRBJ1-2
V: TRBV4-1
CDR3: CASSQDRVAPTGGYTF
DNA: TGCGCCAGCAGCCAAGATAGGGTAGCCCCAACGGGAGGCTACACCTTC

size: many
length: 12
D: TRBD1
J: TRBJ1-2
V: TRBV28
CDR3: CASSVDRVGYTF
DNA: TGTGCCAGTTCGGTTGACAGGGTTGGCTACACCTTC

size: many
length: 16
D: NA
J: TRBJ1-1
V: TRBV18
CDR3: CASSPTEGRMNTEAFF
DNA: TGTGCCAGCTCCCCGACCGAAGGCAGGATGAACACTGAAGCTTTCTTT

size: many
length: 17
D: TRBD2
J: TRBJ2-7
V: TRBV5-1
CDR3: CASSLEIGLAGLDEQYF
DNA: TGCGCCAGCAGCTTGGAGATTGGACTAGCGGGCCTCGACGAGCAGTACTTC

size: many
length: 14
D: TRBD1
J: TRBJ1-1
V: TRBV11-2
CDR3: CASSPWTGNTEAFF
DNA: TGTGCCAGCAGCCCGTGGACAGGGAACACTGAAGCTTTCTTT

size: few
length: 17
D: NA
J: TRBJ1-6
V: TRBV27
CDR3: CASSLLNPVSYNSPLHF
DNA: TGTGCCAGCAGTTTACTGAACCCCGTCTCCTATAATTCACCCCTCCACTTT

size: NA
length: 19
D: NA
J: TRBJ2-1
V: TRBV6-2/TRBV6-3
CDR3: CASSPYSTGIPSSYNEQFF
DNA: TGTGCCAGCAGTCCCTACTCGACAGGTATTCCGAGCTCCTACAATGAGCAGTTCTTC

size: many
length: 16
D: NA
J: TRBJ2-3
V: TRBV7-9
CDR3: CASSPAGGPSTDTQYF
DNA: TGTGCCAGCAGCCCGGCAGGCGGACCTAGCACAGATACGCAGTATTTT

size: many
length: 17
D: TRBD1
J: TRBJ2-3
V: TRBV13
CDR3: CASSLGGGTGLTDTQYF
DNA: TGTGCCAGCAGCTTAGGAGGAGGGACAGGGTTGACAGATACGCAGTATTTT

size: many
length: 14
D: NA
J: TRBJ2-2
V: TRBV28
CDR3: CASSSYLGGGELFF
DNA: TGTGCCAGCAGTTCCTACCTTGGTGGCGGGGAGCTGTTTTTT

size: NA
length: 10
D: NA
J: TRBJ2-2
V: TRBV29-1
CDR3: CSVGTGELFF
DNA: TGCAGCGTGGGAACCGGGGAGCTGTTTTTT

size: NA
length: 12
D: NA
J: TRBJ2-1
V: TRBV27
CDR3: CASSTGLAEQFF
DNA: TGTGCCAGCAGTACGGGCCTCGCCGAGCAGTTCTTC

size: NA
length: 18
D: TRBD1
J: TRBJ1-4
V: TRBV5-6
CDR3: CASSSSGQGTDRGEKLFF
DNA: TGTGCCAGCAGCTCCTCGGGACAGGGGACGGACCGAGGGGAAAAACTGTTTTTT

size: NA
length: 11
D: NA
J: TRBJ1-1
V: TRBV6-2/TRBV6-3
CDR3: CASSILGSAFF
DNA: TGTGCCAGCAGTATCCTAGGGTCGGCTTTCTTT

size: few
length: 15
D: TRBD2
J: TRBJ2-3
V: TRBV20-1
CDR3: CSASPSGGAADTRYF
DNA: TGCAGTGCTAGCCCTAGCGGGGGGGCGGCAGATACGCGGTATTTT

size: many
length: 14
D: NA
J: TRBJ1-1
V: TRBV6-1
CDR3: CASSEVQSNTEAFF
DNA: TGTGCCAGCAGTGAAGTGCAGTCGAACACTGAAGCTTTCTTT

size: NA
length: 13
D: NA
J: TRBJ2-1
V: TRBV2
CDR3: CASSALASSEQFF
DNA: TGTGCCAGCAGTGCCCTTGCTAGTAGTGAGCAGTTCTTC

size: NA
length: 14
D: TRBD1
J: TRBJ2-7
V: TRBV27
CDR3: CASSFSGQAYEQHF
DNA: TGTGCCAGCAGTTTCTCGGGACAGGCCTACGAGCAGCACTTC

size: NA
length: 14
D: NA
J: TRBJ1-1
V: TRBV18
CDR3: CASSAGTMNTEAFF
DNA: TGTGCCAGCTCAGCAGGAACCATGAACACTGAAGCTTTCTTT

size: many
length: 16
D: TRBD2
J: TRBJ2-1
V: TRBV2
CDR3: CASRKLAGVGPNEQFF
DNA: TGTGCCAGCAGAAAATTAGCGGGAGTAGGTCCCAATGAGCAGTTCTTC

size: NA
length: 15
D: NA
J: TRBJ2-1
V: TRBV4-2
CDR3: CASSPAPDGNNEQFF
DNA: TGTGCCAGCAGCCCCGCACCTGACGGGAACAATGAGCAGTTCTTC

size: NA
length: 14
D: TRBD1
J: TRBJ1-2
V: TRBV20-1
CDR3: CSARGTIYNYGYTF
DNA: TGCAGTGCCAGGGGGACAATATATAACTATGGCTACACCTTC

size: NA
length: 17
D: TRBD2
J: TRBJ2-5
V: TRBV5-1
CDR3: CASSLAASGTLIQTQYF
DNA: TGTGCCAGCAGCTTGGCCGCTAGCGGGACTCTAATTCAGACCCAGTACTTC

size: few
length: 17
D: NA
J: TRBJ1-5
V: TRBV4-1
CDR3: CASSQDLVTDFWQPQHF
DNA: TGCGCCAGCAGCCAAGATCTCGTGACGGACTTCTGGCAGCCCCAGCATTTT

size: few
length: 14
D: TRBD2
J: TRBJ2-4
V: TRBV29-1
CDR3: CSVEVSSGRGLQYF
DNA: TGCAGCGTTGAAGTGTCTAGCGGGAGGGGACTTCAGTACTTC

size: NA
length: 17
D: TRBD1
J: TRBJ2-3
V: TRBV7-9
CDR3: CASSLGGQSLVTDTQYF
DNA: TGTGCCAGCAGCTTAGGGGGACAGTCATTGGTCACAGATACGCAGTATTTT

size: few
length: 10
D: NA
J: TRBJ2-3
V: TRBV20-1
CDR3: CSATLTTQYF
DNA: TGCAGTGCTACCCTCACTACGCAGTATTTT

size: many
length: 14
D: NA
J: TRBJ1-2
V: TRBV11-1
CDR3: CASSLFGGTYGYTF
DNA: TGTGCCAGCAGCTTATTCGGGGGGACCTATGGCTACACCTTC

size: once
length: 15
D: NA
J: TRBJ1-4
V: TRBV19
CDR3: CASSIWTGGIEKLFF
DNA: TGTGCCAGTAGTATATGGACCGGGGGTATTGAAAAACTGTTTTTT

size: few
length: 17
D: TRBD2
J: TRBJ2-1
V: TRBV7-9
CDR3: CASSLLRLAGGLNEQFF
DNA: TGTGCCAGCAGCCTACTCCGGCTGGCGGGAGGTCTGAATGAGCAGTTCTTC

size: many
length: 15
D: NA
J: TRBJ1-5
V: TRBV27
CDR3: CASSHGLGSNQPQHF
DNA: TGTGCCAGCAGTCATGGACTAGGGAGCAATCAGCCCCAGCATTTT

size: many
length: 14
D: NA
J: TRBJ1-1
V: TRBV6-1
CDR3: CASSRVSTDTEAFF
DNA: TGTGCCAGCAGCCGGGTTAGTACGGACACTGAAGCTTTCTTT

size: many
length: 14
D: TRBD1
J: TRBJ2-7
V: TRBV27
CDR3: CASSLFRGRYEQYF
DNA: TGTGCCAGCAGTTTATTCAGGGGGCGATACGAGCAGTACTTC

size: few
length: 13
D: NA
J: TRBJ2-1
V: TRBV6-1
CDR3: CASALGRMNEQFF
DNA: TGTGCCAGCGCTCTAGGCAGGATGAATGAGCAGTTCTTC